Listed below are T cell receptor beta chains from one sample, sequenced in a study of human T cells and chemical hapten exposure. TCRdb reprocessed the RACE reads via MiXCR and lists one record per CDR3 protein. The sample holds about 82,000 distinct CDR3 sequences, 10% to 15% seen once. The material sequenced was whole blood, taken in connection with sensitization to the hapten diphenylcyclopropenone (DPC). These receptors originate from a woman aged 50 to 65 with alopecia areata. Some clones in this sample may be carry-over from other donors' samples. Each CDR3 is given with its conserved first and last residue. Fields, in order: D gene, clone size, CDR3 length, J gene, V gene, CDR3 protein, CDR3 DNA. D genes are given only for firm matches. Only part of the rows carry a size: once, few, many, or a class if the clone is expanded.

D: -; size: -; length: 14; J: TRBJ1-5; V: TRBV12-3/TRBV12-4; CDR3: CASRPDGSNQPQHF; DNA: TGTGCCAGCCGACCGGACGGGAGCAATCAGCCCCAGCATTTT
D: -; size: many; length: 12; J: TRBJ2-7; V: TRBV30; CDR3: CAWSPFSYEQYF; DNA: TGTGCCTGGAGTCCCTTCAGCTACGAGCAGTACTTC
D: -; size: -; length: 11; J: TRBJ2-1; V: TRBV7-9; CDR3: CASPGYNEQFF; DNA: TGTGCCAGCCCCGGGTACAATGAGCAGTTCTTC
D: -; size: many; length: 14; J: TRBJ2-1; V: TRBV29-1; CDR3: CSVEDGDGDTEQFF; DNA: TGCAGCGTTGAAGATGGGGACGGAGACACTGAGCAGTTCTTC
D: TRBD1; size: -; length: 18; J: TRBJ2-6; V: TRBV20-1; CDR3: CSARFEGQGATGVNVLTF; DNA: TGCAGTGCTCGGTTTGAGGGACAGGGGGCCACTGGGGTCAACGTCCTGACTTTC
D: -; size: -; length: 12; J: TRBJ2-5; V: TRBV10-2; CDR3: CASRGASETQYF; DNA: TGCGCCAGCAGGGGGGCGTCGGAGACCCAGTACTTC
D: -; size: few; length: 16; J: TRBJ2-1; V: TRBV10-3; CDR3: CAISESGLSLYNEQFF; DNA: TGTGCCATCAGTGAGTCGGGGTTAAGCTTATACAATGAGCAGTTCTTC
D: TRBD2; size: many; length: 19; J: TRBJ2-2; V: TRBV11-3; CDR3: CASSSLHGGLSANTGELFF; DNA: TGTGCCAGCAGCTCACTCCACGGGGGGTTGTCGGCGAACACCGGGGAGCTGTTTTTT
D: -; size: many; length: 15; J: TRBJ1-1; V: TRBV7-6; CDR3: CASSLKGRSNTEAFF; DNA: TGTGCCAGCAGCTTAAAGGGGAGGTCGAACACTGAAGCTTTCTTT
D: TRBD2; size: many; length: 15; J: TRBJ2-7; V: TRBV5-1; CDR3: CASSLVSSGIYEQYF; DNA: TGCGCCAGCAGCTTGGTTTCTAGCGGGATCTACGAGCAGTACTTC
D: -; size: few; length: 14; J: TRBJ2-3; V: TRBV30; CDR3: CAWSGLASTDTQYF; DNA: TGTGCCTGGAGTGGTCTAGCGAGCACAGATACGCAGTATTTT
D: -; size: many; length: 13; J: TRBJ2-1; V: TRBV27; CDR3: CASSLSALNEQFF; DNA: TGTGCCAGCAGTTTATCAGCCTTAAATGAGCAGTTCTTC
D: TRBD2; size: -; length: 17; J: TRBJ2-1; V: TRBV4-1; CDR3: CASSQGLAGPSYNEQFF; DNA: TGCGCCAGCAGCCAAGGACTAGCGGGGCCTTCCTACAATGAGCAGTTCTTC
D: -; size: few; length: 12; J: TRBJ2-1; V: TRBV27; CDR3: CASSLGTNEQFF; DNA: TGTGCCAGCAGTTTAGGGACGAATGAGCAGTTCTTC
D: -; size: many; length: 15; J: TRBJ1-2; V: TRBV7-8; CDR3: CASSHRDTANYGYTF; DNA: TGTGCCAGCAGCCACAGAGACACCGCTAACTATGGCTACACCTTC
D: -; size: -; length: 14; J: TRBJ2-1; V: TRBV2; CDR3: CASIGEASDNEQFF; DNA: TGTGCCAGTATTGGGGAGGCATCGGACAATGAGCAGTTCTTC
D: -; size: -; length: 16; J: TRBJ2-6; V: TRBV6-6; CDR3: CASSYSGLSGANVLTF; DNA: TGTGCCAGCAGTTACTCCGGGCTCTCTGGGGCCAACGTCCTGACTTTC
D: -; size: many; length: 11; J: TRBJ2-5; V: TRBV12-3/TRBV12-4; CDR3: CASREQETQYF; DNA: TGTGCCAGCAGAGAACAAGAGACCCAGTACTTC
D: -; size: many; length: 16; J: TRBJ2-1; V: TRBV6-5; CDR3: CASSYSTSWSYNEQFF; DNA: TGTGCCAGCAGTTACTCTACTAGCTGGTCCTACAATGAGCAGTTCTTC